Listed here is a single T cell receptor (beta chain). Its target antigen remains unknown. No quality values exist for individual bases; no much larger clone is one base distant. CDR1 and CDR2 (MNHEY, SVGAGI) derive from the germline V gene. Reading from cysteine to phenylalanine, the CDR3 counts 17 amino acids. This entry keeps only the CDR3 DNA: 51 bases, framed from base 1. At the junction V is shortened by 2 bases and J by 5 bases, with 22 bases in between. The entry originates in a study of vaccination and CD4 T cells after COVID-19 (dated by TCRdb to 2022 to 2024). Describing the broader study: Convalescent patients had a positive SARS-CoV-2 result on nasal swab PCR, and of these patients, some 10 had mild disease and one had severe disease. In control cultures, a CEFX viral epitope pool was used as positive control, an HIV-1 Nef peptide pool was used as negative control, or no peptide was added. Post-COVID blood samples from convalescent patients were collected a median of roughly 100 days after diagnosis, with a range of 35 to 161 days. In around ten COVID-19 convalescent patients and 4 infection-naive healthy vaccine recipients, the spike-specific CD4+ TCR repertoire before mRNA vaccination was compared with the repertoire after mRNA vaccination. Culture stimuli were overlapping spike peptide pools from SARS-CoV-2 and from the common cold coronaviruses HCoV-NL63, HCoV-OC43 and HCoV-229E. Participants received two doses of either the Pfizer-BioNTech BNT162b2 vaccine (n=8) or the Moderna mRNA-1273 vaccine (n=2). Six males and four females were included in the convalescent cohort, with two Hispanic individuals, seven Caucasians, two Asians and one multiracial person represented. Post-vaccine blood samples were collected a median of approximately 77 days after the second vaccine dose, ranging from about 12 to 250 days.

The treatment or condition label of this sample denotes: approximately 10-day PBMC culture with coronavirus spike peptide pools or control peptides (ViraFEST assay). The ViraFEST assay was used in the study, in which antigen-specific T cells were expanded with peptide pools and expanded clonotypes were subsequently identified by TCR sequencing. Positive SARS-CoV-2 PCR tests in the convalescent patients dated from March to December 2020, before Alpha, Beta and Delta variants emerged in the United States. Each well held 1.5 million to 2.5 million PBMCs cultured with roughly 9.2 ug/ml peptide pools in IMDM containing about 5% human AB serum and roughly 9.3 IU/ml IL-2. On days 3 and 7, half of the culture medium was replaced with fresh IL-2-containing medium. After more than 8 days of culture, CD4+ T cells were isolated by negative selection using the EasySep CD4+ T cell isolation kit. Ficoll-Paque Plus gradient centrifugation was used to isolate PBMCs from whole blood, and the isolated PBMCs were then either used fresh or cryopreserved at -140C. Culture conditions were generally each tested in triplicate wells.

What the authors observed across the whole study: An increase in the median number of SARS-CoV-2-reactive clonotypes from around 20 after infection to a few dozen after vaccination was observed, but the change was not found to be significant. Of the vaccine-specific clones in convalescent patients, 304 of 307, or nearly all, reacted only to SARS-CoV-2 spike and did not cross-react with common cold coronaviruses. The number of convalescent patients in the study was relatively small, and the study did not examine early timepoints following natural infection. Among the post-vaccine SARS-CoV-2-reactive clones in convalescent patients, a median 86.3% showed up only after vaccination, which suggests vaccine-specific priming.

The library was built by means of PCR. TCR sequencing of DNA from cultured CD4+ T cells used the Oncomine TCR Beta short-read assay at the Johns Hopkins FTIC core. Genomic DNA was extracted from the cultured CD4+ T cells with the QIAamp micro DNA kit. The Oncomine TCR Beta libraries from cultured CD4+ T cells were pooled using unique dual indexes and then sequenced on an Illumina iSeq 100. In the original analysis: Non-productive sequences were removed, and CDR3s that did not start with C, did not end with F or W, or were shorter than 7 amino acids were discarded. The MANAFEST web application was used to identify antigen-specific clonotypes by comparing peptide-stimulated wells against reference wells and other culture wells. An FDR below 0.05, an odds ratio above 5, and a productive frequency above 0.1% in at least two of three replicate wells were required for clones to be considered positive. Clonotypes that were significantly expanded in both SARS-CoV-2 spike wells and at least one common cold coronavirus spike condition were defined as cross-reactive. Similarity between CDR3 sequences was evaluated in R version 3.6.1 using Levenshtein distances (stringdist) and unrooted phylogenetic trees (ape). TCRdb ran its own pipeline on the public reads, namely fastp trimming at Q25 and MiXCR clone calling, and kept in-frame beta chains. Records with the same CDR3 protein are collapsed into one entry carrying the most frequent genes and DNA. These V and J calls derive from TCRdb rather than the authors' analysis. Within this sample are about 20,000 distinct CDR3 sequences, with around 46% of them counted one time only. Under 4.5% of the sample lies in the top ten.

The sequence was obtained from a human donor who had recovered from COVID-19. Here the chain combines TRBV6-5 and TRBJ2-7; TRBD1 could be the D gene, as 7 bases match. The sequenced sample was CD4+ T cells from blood, cultured in vitro, obtained before SARS-CoV-2 vaccination. The nucleotide sequence reads TGTGCCAGCAGTTACCTCTCGTTGTGGAGGGGGCCTGACGAGCAGTACTTC. It encodes CASSYLSLWRGPDEQYF.